This TCR beta chain is drawn from a study of T cells expressing NK-cell markers (dated by TCRdb to 2020 to 2022). In the study overall: About eight donors provided sorted CD3+CD56+NKG2C+, CD3+CD56+NKG2C- and CD3+CD56-NKG2C+ T-cell subsets, whose TCR beta-chain repertoires were profiled. Sequencing of the libraries produced 2 x 150 bp reads on Illumina HiSeq 2000/2500, MiSeq or NextSeq. Among the eight sequenced donors, seven were HCMV-seropositive and one was HCMV-seronegative. All eight donors whose samples were sequenced were randomly selected healthy volunteers, three of them men and five women.

The reads were generated on an Illumina HiSeq 2000. The TCR beta cDNA libraries were made using 5'RACE template switching, a step that added both a universal primer site and unique molecular identifiers. Priming for cDNA synthesis came from the TCR beta constant segment, and two successive PCR amplification steps followed. From the authors' description of their analysis: MIGEC handled demultiplexing of the reads and grouping by UMI, while MiTCR was used to assemble and quantify clonotypes. To remove erroneous sequences, TCR cDNA sequences were retained only when supported by two or more reads. The tcR package was used for downstream repertoire analysis, with clonotypes matched between fractions based on CDR3 nucleotide sequence plus V segment. VDJmatch was used to annotate antigen specificity against VDJdb, with one amino acid substitution in CDR3 allowed. Reprocessed by TCRdb, the reads give a single entry per CDR3 protein sequence, without DNA. The V and J calls, along with clone size, are taken from TCRdb and not from the paper's own processing. For this sample, the table gives 400,000 to 450,000 distinct CDR3 sequences. The leading ten clones occupy 6% to 9.5% of the sample.

General study outcomes and caveats: For several donors, the dominant CD3+CD56+NKG2C+ clonotypes were among the top 10 CD8+ clonotypes and accounted for about 1.0-7.5% of CD8+ T cells. Those dominant clonotypes were again the most abundant among CD3+CD56-NKG2C+ cells in a few donors, at roughly 25-60.1%. Whether the expanded NKG2C-expressing T cell clones were specific for HCMV antigens was left unclear.

A commercial ELISA kit detecting HCMV-specific IgG in serum was used to determine HCMV serostatus. Peripheral blood mononuclear cells were isolated from blood by Ficoll density gradient centrifugation. Spanning cysteine to phenylalanine, the CDR3 consists of 15 amino acids. This entry has no DNA. Reading the germline V gene gives CDR1 SGHRS and CDR2 YFSETQ. With respect to this clonotype: Which antigen it targets is not known.

The chain uses TRBV5-1 and TRBJ2-1; TCRdb proposes TRBD2, but this gene call is untestable without DNA. The receptor's source is a woman aged 18 to 75 in good health. Sequencing was done on a sample of blood T cells: a sorted CD56 or NKG2C T cell subset, CD4+ or CD8+ T cells, or bulk PBMC T cells (not recorded which). The CDR3 region reads CASSLPGLADNEQFF.